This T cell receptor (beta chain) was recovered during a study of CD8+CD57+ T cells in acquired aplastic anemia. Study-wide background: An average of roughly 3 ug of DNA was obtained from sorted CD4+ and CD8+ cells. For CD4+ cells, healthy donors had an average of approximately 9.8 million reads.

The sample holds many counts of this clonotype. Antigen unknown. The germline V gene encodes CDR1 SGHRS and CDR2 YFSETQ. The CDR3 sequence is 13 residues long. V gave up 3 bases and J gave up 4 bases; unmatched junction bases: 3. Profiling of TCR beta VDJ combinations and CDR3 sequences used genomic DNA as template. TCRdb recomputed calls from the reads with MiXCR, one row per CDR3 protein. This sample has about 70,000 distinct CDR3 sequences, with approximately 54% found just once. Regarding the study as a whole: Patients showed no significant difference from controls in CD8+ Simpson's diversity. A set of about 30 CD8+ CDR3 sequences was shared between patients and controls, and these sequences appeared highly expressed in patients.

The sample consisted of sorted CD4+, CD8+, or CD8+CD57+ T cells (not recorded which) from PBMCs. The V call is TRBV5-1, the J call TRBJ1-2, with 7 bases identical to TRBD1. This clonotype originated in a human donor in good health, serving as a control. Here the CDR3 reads CASSSGQLYGYTF. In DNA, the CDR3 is TGCGCCAGCAGCTCGGGACAGCTCTATGGCTACACCTTC. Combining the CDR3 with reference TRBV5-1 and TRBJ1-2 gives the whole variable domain KAGVTQTPRYLIKTRGQQVTLSCSPISGHRSVSWYQQTPGQGLQFLFEYFSETQRNKGNFPGRFSGRQFSNSRSEMNVSTLELGDSALYLCASSSGQLYGYTFGSGTRLTVV.